The 23 T cell receptor beta chains given below trace back to one sample, sequenced in a study of T-cell memory formation after mild COVID-19 (TCRdb year 2021). The library was produced with 5' RACE. Sequencing took place on an Illumina NovaSeq 6000. TCRdb reprocessing: public reads trimmed at Q25 with fastp, clones called with MiXCR, in-frame beta chains kept. Each record represents a unique CDR3 protein, reported with the most common genes and DNA among its rows. This sample is represented by about 150,000 distinct CDR3 sequences; 20% to 25% of them were singletons. The ten largest account for approximately 25% of the sample. The sample consisted of PBMCs or a T cell subset sorted from them (not recorded which). All receptors come from an adult woman who had mild COVID-19 (a few samples of this study predate the infection). The sample titles of this study are shuffled in the database, so cell type and time point are left out; the donor was told from shared clones.

This clonotype was counted a single time. This chain uses TRBV11-2 with TRBJ2-3, with 7 positions matching TRBD1. The CDR3 runs to 15 residues. Germline V gene lookup returns CDR1 SGHAT and CDR2 FQNNGV. V was pared by 5 bases and J by 0 bases, with 5 bases of the junction left unmatched. CDR3: CASSALTGSTDTQYF. In DNA, the CDR3 is TGTGCCAGCAGCGCGTTGACAGGGAGCACAGATACGCAGTATTTT.

The V gene is TRBV7-2, the J gene TRBJ2-3; TRBD2 might be the D (5 bases). Germline CDR1 reads SGHTA; CDR2 reads FQGNSA. The CDR3 runs 16 residues. Trimming stripped 5 bases from V and 2 bases from J, with 17 bases between. In nucleotides, the CDR3 is TGTGCCAGCAGCGGTCAAGGCGAGACTATCACAGATACGCAGTATTTT. This codes for CASSGQGETITDTQYF.

This clonotype has more than one count but fewer than ten. The V call is TRBV20-1, the J call TRBJ1-3, with D maybe TRBD1 (6 bases). Trimming cost V 2 bases and J 0 bases, with 14 bases left between them. Germline assignment: CDR1 DFQATT and CDR2 SNEGSKA (reference sequence). CDR3 length equals 16 residues. This chain's CDR3 is CSARNPGVHSGNTIYF. CDR3 bases: TGCAGTGCTAGAAATCCAGGGGTTCACTCTGGAAACACCATATATTTT.

The chain couples TRBV29-1 to TRBJ2-5; perhaps TRBD1 as D (5 bases). CDR1 is SQVTM, CDR2 ANQGSEA, per germline. The V and J ends lost 4 bases and 5 bases respectively, with 11 bases between them. The CDR3 has 12 residues. The CDR3 bases are TGCAGCGTTGCAGGGATAAGCGAGACCCAGTACTTC. It is translated as CSVAGISETQYF.

The chain couples TRBV6-5 to TRBJ2-2, with D perhaps given as TRBD1 or TRBD2 (5 bases each). V dropped 2 bases and J dropped 6 bases, with 7 bases sitting between them. In germline, CDR1 is MNHEY, CDR2 SVGAGI. CDR3 size: 13 residues. The CDR3 region has the DNA TGTGCCAGCAGTTACGGGGGAGCCGGGGAGCTGTTTTTT. Translating it yields CASSYGGAGELFF.

This clonotype was found a few times. The gene calls are TRBV7-3 and TRBJ1-1, with 7 bases identical to TRBD1. The CDR3 loop spans 15 amino acids. V gave up 2 bases and J gave up 3 bases; unmatched junction bases: 6. The germline V gene has CDR1 SGHTA and CDR2 FQGTGA. CDR3 sequence reads: CASSLRGGADTEAFF. The CDR3 DNA reads TGTGCCAGCAGCTTACGAGGGGGCGCGGACACTGAAGCTTTCTTT.

The rearrangement uses TRBV7-3 and TRBJ2-3; D possibly matches TRBD1 or TRBD2 (5 bases each). There are 14 residues in the CDR3. From germline, CDR1 is SGHTA and CDR2 FQGTGA. V lost 5 bases and J 6 bases, leaving 15 bases between the germline ends. CDR3 DNA sequence: TGTGCCAGCAGCCGGGACCCCCCGTCCGATACGCAGTATTTT. This translates into CASSRDPPSDTQYF.

This clonotype was observed a few times. One end of the junction varies from germline; a read error may be responsible. The rearrangement uses TRBV7-7 and TRBJ2-1; TRBD2 aligns across 8 bases. Germline values: CDR1 SSHAT, CDR2 FNYEAQ (reference sequence). The CDR3 consists of 15 residues. DNA for the CDR3: TGTGCTAGCAGCTTAGTTTTAGCGGGACCCAATGAGCAGTTCTTC. It is translated as CASSLVLAGPNEQFF.

This chain connects TRBV2 to TRBJ2-2; TRBD1 matches 8 bases. The V gene's germline CDR1 is SNHLY and CDR2 FYNNEI. There are 16 residues in the CDR3. Germline trimming cut 3 bases from V and 2 bases from J; bases unmatched to any gene: 5. This CDR3 reads CASSDPDRVNTGELFF. CDR3 bases: TGTGCCAGCAGTGACCCGGACAGGGTAAACACCGGGGAGCTGTTTTTT.

The chain has TRBV4-3 and TRBJ1-2; TRBD1 matches 7 bases. V trimming: 0 bases; J trimming: 3 bases; junction bases outside the gene matches: 10. Germline V gene sequence: CDR1 LGHNA, CDR2 YSLEER. The CDR3 sequence is 17 residues long. This CDR3 is CASSQDLAGGPDYGYTF. The CDR3 DNA sequence: TGCGCCAGCAGCCAAGATTTGGCAGGGGGACCAGACTATGGCTACACCTTC.

The genes are TRBV27 and TRBJ2-1, with TRBD2 matching 10 bases. The CDR3 is made up of 15 amino acids. V was pared by 3 bases and J by 6 bases, with 5 bases of the junction left unmatched. The germline gives CDR1 MNHEY, CDR2 SMNVEV (reference sequence). The CDR3 sequence: CASSLGAGGFNEQFF. The CDR3 nucleotides read TGTGCCAGCAGTTTGGGAGCGGGGGGGTTCAATGAGCAGTTCTTC.

The chain employs TRBV27 and TRBJ1-1; D is unclear. CDR1 is MNHEY, CDR2 SMNVEV, per germline (reference sequence). The CDR3 loop spans 14 amino acids. V lost 0 bases and J 11 bases, leaving 16 bases between the germline ends. As DNA, the CDR3 is TGTGCCAGCAGTTTATCGATCCAGGCGCCGGGGGCTTTCTTT. Residues: CASSLSIQAPGAFF.

A few counts support this clonotype. The chain combines TRBV5-1 with TRBJ2-7; no clear D. The germline V gene has CDR1 SGHRS and CDR2 YFSETQ. Deletions cut 2 bases from V and 2 bases from J, with 8 bases between. This CDR3 is built from 13 residues. CDR3 DNA sequence: TGCGCCAGCAGCTTCGGCGGAGCCTACGAGCAGTACTTC. Encoded protein: CASSFGGAYEQYF. The variable domain in full, completed from reference TRBV5-1 and TRBJ2-7, reads KAGVTQTPRYLIKTRGQQVTLSCSPISGHRSVSWYQQTPGQGLQFLFEYFSETQRNKGNFPGRFSGRQFSNSRSEMNVSTLELGDSALYLCASSFGGAYEQYFGPGTRLTVT.

V usage is TRBV6-1 and J usage is TRBJ2-7; TRBD1 aligns across 7 bases. The germline CDR1 and CDR2 sequences are MNHNS and SASEGT. V lost 3 bases to trimming and J lost 5 bases; unmatched junction nucleotides: 1. The CDR3 extends over 12 amino acids. For the CDR3, the DNA is TGTGCCAGCAGTGATAGGGGGCACGAGCAGTACTTC. Translating it yields CASSDRGHEQYF.

The chain employs TRBV7-9 and TRBJ1-1, with D possibly being TRBD1 (5 bases). V was clipped by 5 bases and J by 5 bases, with 18 bases between them. From germline, CDR1 is SEHNR and CDR2 FQNEAQ (reference sequence). The CDR3 length is 15 residues. The CDR3 spells CASSTRLGPGTEAFF. In nucleotides, the CDR3 is TGTGCCAGCAGCACCCGATTGGGGCCGGGAACTGAAGCTTTCTTT.

The table lists this clonotype with a few counts. V gene TRBV7-9 combines with J gene TRBJ1-2; perhaps TRBD1 as D (6 bases). Germline V CDR1 and CDR2: SEHNR, FQNEAQ (reference sequence). The length of the CDR3 is 16 residues. Trimming left V 6 bases short and J 0 bases short, with 17 bases between. In nucleotides, the CDR3 is TGTGCCAGCAGACCGGCGGACAGTCAAGCTAACTATGGCTACACCTTC. This encodes CASRPADSQANYGYTF.

This clonotype has ten or more counts. V is TRBV29-1 and J is TRBJ2-7; 11 bases are shared with TRBD2. Per the germline V gene, CDR1 is SQVTM and CDR2 is ANQGSEA. The CDR3 is made up of 16 amino acids. The junction had 13 bases not matched to a gene; V was cut back by 4 bases and J by 5 bases. CDR3: CSVAQVAGGTLDEQYF. For the CDR3, the DNA is TGCAGCGTTGCTCAAGTAGCGGGAGGGACATTGGACGAGCAGTACTTC.

This clonotype was seen more than once but under ten times. The gene calls are TRBV12-3 or TRBV12-4 and TRBJ2-3, with a tentative D call TRBD2 (6 bases). V lost 6 bases and J lost 2, with 12 bases in between. There are 14 residues in the CDR3. Here the CDR3 reads CASSVGGFTDTQYF. In nucleotides, the CDR3 is TGTGCCAGCAGCGTCGGGGGATTCACAGATACGCAGTATTTT.

This clonotype was recorded at least ten times. The chain links TRBV12-3 or TRBV12-4 to TRBJ1-1; TRBD1 matches 7 bases. J lost 2 bases, V lost 4 bases, and 4 bases had no gene match. The CDR3 is 14 residues long. The chain's CDR3 is CASSSGTVNTEAFF. The CDR3 DNA is TGTGCCAGCAGTTCGGGGACAGTTAACACTGAAGCTTTCTTT.

This clonotype was seen more than once but under ten times. The chain couples TRBV9 to TRBJ2-7, with 9 bases matching TRBD1. The ends lost 1 base at V and 1 base at J; junction bases unmatched: 6. The CDR3 has 16 residues. CDR1 is SGDLS and CDR2 is YYNGEE in the germline V gene. CDR3 loop: CASSVYGQGPSYEQYF. CDR3 in DNA: TGTGCCAGCAGCGTATACGGACAGGGGCCATCCTACGAGCAGTACTTC.

The chain links TRBV30 to TRBJ2-3, with TRBD1 matching over 9 bases. The germline gives CDR1 GTSNPN, CDR2 SVGIG (reference sequence). The CDR3 sequence is 15 residues long. With 4 bases clipped from V and 3 bases from J, the junction kept 8 bases outside the gene matches. The CDR3 nucleotides are TGTGCCTGGATAGGGGACAGGGCCGGTACAGATACGCAGTATTTT. This gives the protein CAWIGDRAGTDTQYF.

This clonotype appeared a few times. The V and J genes are TRBV6-4 and TRBJ2-1; TRBD2 matches at 9 bases. The CDR3 spans 15 residues. CDR1 and CDR2 from the germline V gene are MRHNA and SNTAGT. The V and J ends lost 4 bases and 10 bases, in that order; junction bases with no gene match: 11. CDR3 amino acids: CASSGVAGVQEEQFF. The CDR3 DNA follows: TGTGCCAGCAGTGGAGTAGCGGGGGTTCAGGAAGAGCAGTTCTTC.

This clonotype has more than one count but fewer than ten. This sequence joins TRBV4-3 and TRBJ2-3; 12 positions agree with TRBD2. Trimming cost V 2 bases and J 4 bases; bases outside gene matches: 4. The CDR3 spans 16 residues. The germline gives CDR1 LGHNA, CDR2 YSLEER. This CDR3 reads CASSQTGTSGPDTQYF. The CDR3 DNA reads as TGCGCCAGCAGCCAAACCGGGACTAGCGGGCCAGATACGCAGTATTTT.